This T cell receptor (beta chain) stems from a study of CD8+ T cells in alopecia areata. RNA, once extracted, was reverse transcribed into cDNA for use as the sequencing template. TCRdb's copy holds only in-frame clones and misses some; the assay was immunoSEQ multiplex PCR. Seen here are roughly 97,000 clones, roughly 41% observed once, and the top ten hold approximately 1.4%. V shed 5 bases, J shed 5 bases, and the junction held 11 bases outside the gene matches. Germline V gene lookup returns CDR1 MNHEY and CDR2 SMNVEV (reference sequence). The CDR3 spans 16 residues. Findings and caveats of the study: Patients displayed less clarity in TCR sharing than mice, a finding possibly related to HLA. Normal skin contains resident alphabeta T cells, and these are also sequenced in scalp samples.

Collected material from alopecia areata patients comprised lesional scalp punch biopsies and peripheral blood. Worth noting for this clone: Its antigen is unknown.

This chain connects TRBV27 to TRBJ2-7; 11 bases align to TRBD2. Material: CD4+ T cells sorted from blood. The TCR originated in a human donor with alopecia areata. CDR3 in DNA: TGTGCCAGCAGTCAACCATCACTAGCGGGAGATGACGAGCAGTACTTC. Residues: CASSQPSLAGDDEQYF.